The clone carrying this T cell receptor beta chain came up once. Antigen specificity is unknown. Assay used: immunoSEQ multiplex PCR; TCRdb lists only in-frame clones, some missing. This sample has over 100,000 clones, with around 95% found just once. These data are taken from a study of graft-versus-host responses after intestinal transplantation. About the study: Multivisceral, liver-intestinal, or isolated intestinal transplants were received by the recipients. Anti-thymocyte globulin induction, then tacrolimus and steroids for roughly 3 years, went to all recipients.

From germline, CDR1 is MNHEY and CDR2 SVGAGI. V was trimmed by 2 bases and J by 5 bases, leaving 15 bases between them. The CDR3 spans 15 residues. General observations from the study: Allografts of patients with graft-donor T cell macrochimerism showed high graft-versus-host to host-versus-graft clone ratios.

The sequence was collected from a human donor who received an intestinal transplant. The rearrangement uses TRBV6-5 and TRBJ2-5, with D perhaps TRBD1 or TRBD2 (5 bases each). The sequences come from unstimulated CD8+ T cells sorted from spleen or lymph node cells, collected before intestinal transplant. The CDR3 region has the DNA TGTGCCAGCAGTTACCAGGGACGATCAGGGGAGACCCAGTACTTC. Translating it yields CASSYQGRSGETQYF.